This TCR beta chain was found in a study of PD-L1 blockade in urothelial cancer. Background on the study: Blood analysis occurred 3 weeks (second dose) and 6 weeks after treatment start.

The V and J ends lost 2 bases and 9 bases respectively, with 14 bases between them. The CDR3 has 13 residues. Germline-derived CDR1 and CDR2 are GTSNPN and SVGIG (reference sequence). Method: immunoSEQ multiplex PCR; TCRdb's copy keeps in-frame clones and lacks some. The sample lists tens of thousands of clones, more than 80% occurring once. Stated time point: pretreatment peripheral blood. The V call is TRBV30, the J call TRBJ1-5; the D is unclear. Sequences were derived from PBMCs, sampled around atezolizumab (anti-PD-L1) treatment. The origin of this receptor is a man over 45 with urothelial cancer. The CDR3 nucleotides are TGTGCCTGGAGTACGACTCAAGCGGGGCCCCAGCATTTT. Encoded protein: CAWSTTQAGPQHF.